One sample yielded the 32 T cell receptor beta chains listed below, sequenced in a study of T cell responses to AZD1222 COVID-19 vaccine. The data were produced by immunoSEQ multiplex PCR, yet TCRdb's version contains in-frame clones alone and is incomplete. The table shows roughly 120,000 clones, with under 95% occurring only once. The source was peripheral blood, collected on day 0 of AZD1222 vaccination. The origin of the receptors is an adult in good health.

The V and J genes are TRBV2 and TRBJ1-3; D is perhaps TRBD1 (5 bases). CDR1 is SNHLY, CDR2 FYNNEI, per germline. CDR3 size: 14 residues. V was cut by 2 bases and J by 4 bases, with 9 bases left in between. CDR3 loop: CASSEQGSGNTIYF. The CDR3 DNA is TGTGCCAGCAGTGAACAGGGTTCAGGAAACACCATATATTTT.

The genes are TRBV29-1 and TRBJ1-1, with D possibly TRBD1 on 6 matching bases. The ends were cut back, 4 bases at V and 11 bases at J, with 20 bases in the middle. There are 13 residues in the CDR3. Germline V gives CDR1 SQVTM, CDR2 ANQGSEA. CDR3 sequence: CSVVRTESFPAFF. As DNA, the CDR3 is TGCAGCGTTGTAAGGACAGAAAGTTTTCCGGCTTTCTTT.

The chain employs TRBV28 and TRBJ1-4; no clear D gene. CDR3 length: 12 amino acids. Germline CDR1 is MDHEN and CDR2 is SYDVKM. Trimming cost V 5 bases and J 4 bases, with 5 bases left between them. The CDR3 is CASSAYNEKLFF. The DNA of the CDR3 is TGTGCCAGCAGTGCGTATAATGAAAAACTGTTTTTT.

The chain uses TRBV19 and TRBJ1-6; perhaps TRBD1 as D (5 bases). This CDR3 is 19 amino acids long. V was trimmed by 3 bases and J by 1 base, leaving 19 bases between them. The germline V gene encodes CDR1 LNHDA and CDR2 SQIVND (reference sequence). CDR3 DNA: TGTGCCAGTAGTATTCCTGCAGGGCATGGAATATCCTATAATTCACCCCTCCACTTT. It encodes CASSIPAGHGISYNSPLHF. Together with reference TRBV19 and TRBJ1-6, the CDR3 gives the full variable domain: DGGITQSPKYLFRKEGQNVTLSCEQNLNHDAMYWYRQDPGQGLRLIYYSQIVNDFQKGDIAEGYSVSREKKESFPLTVTSAQKNPTAFYLCASSIPAGHGISYNSPLHFGNGTRLTVT.

V usage is TRBV29-1 and J usage is TRBJ2-1; 10 nucleotides align to TRBD1. V shed 6 bases and J 9 bases; nucleotides not matched to a gene: 14. CDR3 length: 15 amino acids. The germline V gene has CDR1 SQVTM and CDR2 ANQGSEA. The CDR3 reads CSVRVGTGVRREQFF. The CDR3 nucleotides read TGCAGCGTCAGGGTGGGGACAGGGGTGCGGCGTGAGCAGTTCTTC.

The CDR3, as DNA: TGTGCCAGCAGTGGAGGACAGGGCGGCCCAAAAAACATTCAGTACTTC. Translating it yields CASSGGQGGPKNIQYF. This rearrangement joins TRBV2 to TRBJ2-4; 8 nucleotides agree with TRBD1. This CDR3 has 16 amino acids. The J segment lost 4 bases and the V segment lost 4 bases, leaving 9 bases of the junction unmatched. Per germline, CDR1 SNHLY and CDR2 FYNNEI.

This chain links TRBV11-2 with TRBJ1-2; D ambiguous. Trimming shortened V by 5 bases and J by 3 bases, and 16 bases separated the two germline ends. Looked up from germline, CDR1 is SGHAT and CDR2 is FQNNGV. The CDR3 extends over 15 amino acids. The CDR3 protein is CASSPRWSGDYGYTF. CDR3 nucleotides: TGTGCCAGCAGCCCCAGATGGTCCGGAGACTATGGCTACACCTTC.

This clone is a singleton in its sample. The V and J genes are TRBV28 and TRBJ1-2; 10 bases align to TRBD1. The V gene end was trimmed by 3 bases and the J gene end by 2 bases; junction bases not matched to a gene: 9. Germline CDR1 is MDHEN and CDR2 is SYDVKM. The CDR3 extends over 17 amino acids. CDR3 sequence (DNA): TGTGCCAGCAGTTTGGAAGAGGGGACAGGGGTCAACTATGGCTACACCTTC. It codes for CASSLEEGTGVNYGYTF.

The J gene is TRBJ2-7, the V gene TRBV13; D is ambiguous. The CDR3 is 14 amino acids. V dropped 3 bases and J dropped 5 bases, with 14 bases sitting between them. From germline, CDR1 is PRHDT and CDR2 FYEKMQ (reference sequence). The CDR3 spells CASSFRHITHEQYF. The CDR3 DNA reads as TGTGCCAGCAGCTTCCGTCACATTACCCACGAGCAGTACTTC.

The chain uses TRBV24-1 and TRBJ2-3, with 10 bases fitting TRBD1. The CDR3 spans 17 residues. V shed 5 bases and J 1 base; nucleotides not matched to a gene: 8. The germline V gene has CDR1 KGHDR and CDR2 SFDVKD. CDR3 bases: TGTGCCACCAGTGGGGCCCCGGGGACAGGGGGCACAGATACGCAGTATTTT. Residues: CATSGAPGTGGTDTQYF.

Concerning this clone: An end of the junction differs from the germline gene, which may be a read error. This sequence joins TRBV7-7 and TRBJ1-1; 9 nucleotides agree with TRBD1. There are 13 residues in the CDR3. CDR1 is SSHAT and CDR2 is FNYEAQ in the germline V gene (reference sequence). Here the CDR3 DNA reads TGTGCTAGCAGCCGGGACAGGGACACTGAAGCTTTCTTT. This gives the protein CASSRDRDTEAFF.

This sequence joins TRBV10-2 and TRBJ2-1; D is unresolved. The CDR3 extends over 12 amino acids. Per germline, CDR1 WSHSY and CDR2 SAAADI. V lost 7 bases to trimming and J lost 7 bases, with 11 bases between them. CDR3 sequence reads: CASTEGWNEQFF. In nucleotides, the CDR3 is TGCGCCAGCACAGAAGGTTGGAATGAGCAGTTCTTC.

The chain is built from TRBV7-3 and TRBJ2-1; no clear D. This CDR3 contains 14 residues. V lost 1 base and J lost 4, with 8 bases in between. Germline V gives CDR1 SGHTA, CDR2 FQGTGA. This CDR3 is CASSLSAVYNEQFF. CDR3 bases: TGTGCCAGCAGCTTAAGTGCTGTTTACAATGAGCAGTTCTTC.

The chain carries TRBV27 and TRBJ1-1, with D hard to call. The CDR3 extends over 12 amino acids. Germline V lookup: CDR1 MNHEY, CDR2 SMNVEV (reference sequence). Trimming removed 6 bases at V and 1 base at J, with 6 bases between. CDR3 sequence: CASRRGNTEAFF. CDR3 DNA sequence: TGTGCCAGCAGGCGGGGGAACACTGAAGCTTTCTTT.

This chain joins TRBV29-1 and TRBJ1-2, with 10 bases identical to TRBD1. The V gene's germline CDR1 is SQVTM and CDR2 ANQGSEA. This CDR3 comprises 16 residues. The trim removed 7 bases at V and 6 bases at J, leaving 17 bases unmatched. Written as DNA, the CDR3 is TGCAGCGCCCCGGGGTACGGACAGGGGGTGATTGATGGCTACACCTTC. This sequence encodes CSAPGYGQGVIDGYTF. Filled out from reference TRBV29-1 and TRBJ1-2, the complete variable domain reads SAVISQKPSRDICQRGTSLTIQCQVDSQVTMMFWYRQQPGQSLTLIATANQGSEATYESGFVIDKFPISRPNLTFSTLTVSNMSPEDSSIYLCSAPGYGQGVIDGYTFGSGTRLTVV.

V gene TRBV12-3 or TRBV12-4 combines with J gene TRBJ1-5; D uncertain. V dropped 5 bases and J dropped 4 bases, with 9 bases sitting between them. CDR3 length: 13 residues. In DNA form, the CDR3 reads TGTGCCAGCAGTAGCTCCCGGAATCAGCCCCAGCATTTT. This gives the protein CASSSSRNQPQHF.

The chain has TRBV5-6 and TRBJ2-5; D may correspond to TRBD1 or TRBD2 (5 bases each). Between the trimmed V and J ends, which lost 1 base and 5 bases, there was a span of 15 bases. The germline CDR1 and CDR2 sequences are SGHDT and YYEEEE. The length of the CDR3 is 15 residues. Here the CDR3 reads CASSLRDPKRETQYF. CDR3 sequence (DNA): TGTGCCAGCAGCTTGCGGGACCCCAAGCGGGAGACCCAGTACTTC.

The table lists this clone with a count of one. The V gene is TRBV5-1, the J gene TRBJ1-2; 9 nucleotides agree with TRBD1. The V gene end was trimmed by 2 bases and the J gene end by 8 bases; junction bases not matched to a gene: 7. Germline assignment: CDR1 SGHRS and CDR2 YFSETQ. The CDR3 spans 14 residues. CDR3 sequence reads: CASSLPGQGGGYTF. CDR3 sequence (DNA): TGCGCCAGCAGCTTACCGGGACAGGGAGGAGGCTACACCTTC.

Only one count was recorded for this clone. The gene calls are TRBV19 and TRBJ1-1; 10 positions agree with TRBD1. CDR1 is LNHDA and CDR2 is SQIVND in the germline V gene (reference sequence). Germline trimming cut 4 bases from V and 1 base from J; bases unmatched to any gene: 6. This CDR3 is built from 16 residues. This CDR3 reads CASSTRQGAPNTEAFF. Here the CDR3 DNA reads TGTGCCAGTAGTACCAGACAGGGGGCGCCGAACACTGAAGCTTTCTTT.

The chain couples TRBV28 to TRBJ1-4; 9 nucleotides agree with TRBD1. Germline V gene data show CDR1 as MDHEN and CDR2 as SYDVKM. The trim removed 5 bases at V and 5 bases at J, leaving 12 bases unmatched. The CDR3 contains 17 residues. The CDR3 loop is CASSITGTGNRNEKLFF. The CDR3 DNA sequence: TGTGCCAGCAGTATAACCGGGACAGGGAATCGGAATGAAAAACTGTTTTTT.

A few counts support this clone. The chain carries TRBV7-2 and TRBJ2-7; no reliable D call. Germline CDR1 reads SGHTA; CDR2 reads FQGNSA. This CDR3 contains 13 residues. Between the trimmed V and J ends, which lost 4 bases and 3 bases, there was a span of 10 bases. The CDR3 DNA reads TGTGCCAGCAGCTCCTGGGCAATCTACGAGCAGTACTTC. It codes for CASSSWAIYEQYF.

CDR3 loop: CASSQDPGGASLMDGYTF. Written as DNA, the CDR3 is TGCGCCAGCAGCCAAGATCCCGGGGGCGCGAGCCTAATGGATGGCTACACCTTC. This chain uses TRBV4-1 with TRBJ1-2, with a possible D match to TRBD1 (6 bases). CDR1 and CDR2 from the germline V gene are MGHRA and YSYEKL. This CDR3 has 18 amino acids. The V gene lost 0 bases and the J gene lost 6 bases, with 23 bases spanning the gap.

V gene TRBV28 combines with J gene TRBJ2-7; D gene unclear. V lost 5 bases and J 1 base, leaving 9 bases between the germline ends. The CDR3 has 13 residues. Germline loops: CDR1 MDHEN, CDR2 SYDVKM. The CDR3 DNA reads TGTGCCAGCAGTCATGGGTCGTCCTACGAGCAGTACTTC. Its protein is CASSHGSSYEQYF.

The gene calls are TRBV5-4 and TRBJ1-1; D is possibly TRBD1 (5 bases). The germline V and J ends were trimmed by 10 bases and 0 bases, with 22 bases remaining between them. The germline CDR1 and CDR2 sequences are SGHNT and YYREEE (reference sequence). The CDR3 runs 16 residues. The CDR3 sequence: CADPGSTVFMNTEAFF. The CDR3 nucleotides are TGTGCCGACCCTGGATCGACAGTTTTCATGAACACTGAAGCTTTCTTT.

As DNA, the CDR3 is TGTGCCAGCTCCCAATCCCGTGATGGCTACACCTTC. Its protein is CASSQSRDGYTF. The chain couples TRBV18 to TRBJ1-2, with D unclear. Trimming took 6 bases from V and 6 from J, leaving 11 bases between them. Germline values: CDR1 KGHSH, CDR2 LQKENI. CDR3 length equals 12 residues. The full variable domain, with the rest looked up from reference TRBV18 and TRBJ1-2, is NAGVMQNPRHLVRRRGQEARLRCSPMKGHSHVYWYRQLPEEGLKFMVYLQKENIIDESGMPKERFSAEFPKEGPSILRIQQVVRGDSAAYFCASSQSRDGYTFGSGTRLTVV.

The chain has TRBV11-2 and TRBJ1-2, with D maybe TRBD1 (6 bases). The CDR3 has 14 amino acids. V was trimmed by 5 bases and J by 4 bases, leaving 14 bases between them. The V gene's germline CDR1 is SGHAT and CDR2 FQNNGV. The CDR3 region has the DNA TGTGCCAGCAGCCGCGGGACGGGGGCCTATGGCTACACCTTC. Its translation: CASSRGTGAYGYTF.

The chain has TRBV27 and TRBJ1-6, with D perhaps TRBD1 (5 bases). V was clipped by 3 bases and J by 0 bases, with 18 bases between them. The germline V gene has CDR1 MNHEY and CDR2 SMNVEV (reference sequence). The CDR3 has 19 amino acids. CDR3 loop: CASSLGLGRTSSYNSPLHF. The DNA of the CDR3 is TGTGCCAGCAGTTTGGGGCTCGGCCGAACGAGCTCCTATAATTCACCCCTCCACTTT.

The chain employs TRBV27 and TRBJ1-5; 11 bases line up with TRBD1. V lost 5 bases, J lost 4 bases, and 7 bases stayed unmatched. The CDR3 has 16 amino acids. CDR1 and CDR2 (germline): MNHEY, SMNVEV (reference sequence). CDR3 sequence: CASSLGQGAPNQPQHF. The CDR3 DNA is TGTGCCAGCAGTCTAGGACAGGGGGCACCTAATCAGCCCCAGCATTTT.

The CDR3 is CASSPSGDGHQPQHF. The CDR3 DNA is TGTGCCAGCAGCCCAAGTGGGGACGGTCATCAGCCCCAGCATTTT. The chain uses TRBV9 and TRBJ1-5; D may be TRBD1 (5 bases). The CDR3 covers 15 residues. CDR1 SGDLS and CDR2 YYNGEE come from the germline V gene. V lost 4 bases and J 5 bases, leaving 16 bases between the germline ends.

This clone was found once. The chain has TRBV5-1 and TRBJ1-2, with D perhaps TRBD1 (5 bases). The germline V and J ends were trimmed by 4 bases and 6 bases, with 13 bases remaining between them. Germline V gene lookup returns CDR1 SGHRS and CDR2 YFSETQ. CDR3 length: 13 amino acids. The CDR3 protein is CASSPDTGDGYTF. As DNA, the CDR3 is TGCGCCAGCAGCCCAGACACGGGGGATGGCTACACCTTC.

About this clone itself: The junction departs from germline at one end; a sequencing error may be responsible. The V gene is TRBV7-7, the J gene TRBJ2-1; D is unclear. The CDR3 has 13 amino acids. CDR1 and CDR2 (germline): SSHAT, FNYEAQ (reference sequence). As DNA, the CDR3 is TGTGCTAGCAGCCCCTTATCGGCTGGTGAGCAGTTCTTC. Its protein product is CASSPLSAGEQFF.

This sequence joins TRBV11-1 and TRBJ2-5, with D possibly TRBD2 on 5 matching bases. The CDR3 covers 14 residues. Deletions cut 2 bases from V and 5 bases from J, with 12 bases between. CDR1 and CDR2 (germline): SGHAT, FQDESV (reference sequence). The CDR3 sequence: CASSLIGSEETQYF. The CDR3 coding sequence is TGTGCCAGCAGCTTAATAGGGAGCGAGGAGACCCAGTACTTC. Using reference TRBV11-1 and TRBJ2-5 for the parts outside the CDR3, the full variable domain is EAEVAQSPRYKITEKSQAVAFWCDPISGHATLYWYRQILGQGPELLVQFQDESVVDDSQLPKDRFSAERLKGVDSTLKIQPAELGDSAMYLCASSLIGSEETQYFGPGTRLLVL.